The clone carrying this T cell receptor (beta chain) was observed once. No antigen is known for it. The record originates from a study of cytotoxic CD8 clonotypes in ibrutinib-treated CLL. Study-level findings and limits: Researchers report that baseline clonality outpaced age-matched healthy donors and tracked circulating CD8+ T-cell counts.

With 4 bases removed from V and 8 bases from J, the gap between germline ends came to 12 bases. The CDR3 is 13 amino acids. Germline V gene sequence: CDR1 SGHTA, CDR2 FQGTGA. Some clones are missing from TCRdb's copy, which holds only in-frame ones; the method was immunoSEQ multiplex PCR. The data show some 310,000 clones, with roughly 85% seen just once and over 5.5% held by the top ten. TCR beta libraries used about 2 micrograms of genomic DNA from cryopreserved PBMCs. The receptor comes from a human donor with chronic lymphocytic leukemia. The source material was PBMCs, sampled before ibrutinib treatment. The chain is built from TRBV7-3 and TRBJ2-1, with D perhaps matching TRBD2 (6 bases). This CDR3 reads CASSSTSFHEQFF. The CDR3, as DNA: TGTGCCAGCAGCTCGACTAGTTTCCATGAGCAGTTCTTC. Supplemented by reference TRBV7-3 and TRBJ2-1, the full variable domain reads GAGVSQTPSNKVTEKGKYVELRCDPISGHTALYWYRQSLGQGPEFLIYFQGTGAADDSGLPNDRFFAVRPEGSVSTLKIQRTERGDSAVYLCASSSTSFHEQFFGPGTRLTVL.